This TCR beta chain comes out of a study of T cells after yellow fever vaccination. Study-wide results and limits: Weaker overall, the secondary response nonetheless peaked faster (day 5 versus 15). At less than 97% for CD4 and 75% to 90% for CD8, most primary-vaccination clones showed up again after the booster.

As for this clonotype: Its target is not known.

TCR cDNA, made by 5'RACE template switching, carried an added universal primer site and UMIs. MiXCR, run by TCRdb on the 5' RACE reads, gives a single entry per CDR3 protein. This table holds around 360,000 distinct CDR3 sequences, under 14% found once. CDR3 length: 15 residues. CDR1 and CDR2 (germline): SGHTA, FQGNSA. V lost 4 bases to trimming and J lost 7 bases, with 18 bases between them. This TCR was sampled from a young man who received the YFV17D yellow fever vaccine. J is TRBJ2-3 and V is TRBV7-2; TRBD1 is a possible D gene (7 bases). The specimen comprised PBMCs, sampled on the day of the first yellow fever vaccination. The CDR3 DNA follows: TGTGCCAGCAGCTCGCCAGGGGGGACCGGAAATACGCAGTATTTT. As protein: CASSSPGGTGNTQYF.